This T cell receptor (beta chain) was sequenced during a study of T-cell reconstitution after alpha-beta-depleted transplantation in children (dated by TCRdb to 2016 to 2017). Some background on the complete study: T-cell immune reconstitution after TCRalphabeta/CD19-depleted allogeneic hematopoietic cell transplantation in children was quantitatively tracked in the study by means of TCR repertoire profiling.

On this clonotype: Its antigen specificity is not known. Base qualities are not recorded, but no much larger clone differs from it by a single base.

CDR1 is given as SGHRS and CDR2 as YFSETQ, both from the germline V gene. Including cysteine and phenylalanine, the CDR3 has 13 amino acids. The only DNA kept is the CDR3, 39 bases in frame from the first base. Cut back by 2 bases and 7 bases, the V and J ends lie 7 bases apart. The library relied on PCR. Sequencing was carried out with an Illumina HiSeq 2500. TCR libraries were prepared with molecular barcoding, using unique molecular identifiers to normalize TCRbeta repertoire quantification. TCRdb reprocessed the public reads (quality trimming at Q25 with fastp, clone calling with MiXCR) and kept in-frame beta chains. Every CDR3 protein is listed once, alongside the most common genes and DNA of its rows. Recorded for this sample are around 960,000 distinct CDR3 sequences; 25% to 35% of them occurred a single time. The ten most abundant clones make up 25% to 35% of the sample. Findings and caveats that apply to the study as a whole: In some patients, high TCRbeta diversity at day 60 was attributed to recipient T cells and intrathymic progenitors that had survived conditioning. The apparently early alphabetaT-cell count recovery about two months after transplant was reportedly dependent on only several hundred rapidly expanded clones derived from non-depleted graft cells. Hyperexpanded clone frequencies declined over subsequent months; after one year, T-cell counts and TCRbeta diversity were mostly attributed to newly produced T cells.

The treatment or condition label, read with the paper, signifies: allogeneic hematopoietic cell transplantation with graft depleted of TCRalphabeta T cells and CD19 B cells. The transplant recipients were children given TCRalphabeta/CD19-depleted allogeneic hematopoietic cell grafts. The chain couples TRBV5-1 to TRBJ1-6, with the D gene uncertain. The sequenced sample was PBMCs, mostly from graft donor cells, obtained 360 days after TCRalphabeta/CD19-depleted stem cell transplant. The receptor's source is a boy in the first two years of life who had a stem cell transplant for SCID, so the T cells may come from the graft donor. The CDR3 region: CASSFDLNSPLHF. The DNA reads as follows: TGCGCCAGCAGCTTCGACCTAAATTCACCCCTCCACTTT.